These 5 T cell receptor beta chains originate from one sample sequenced in a study of CD8 T cells in ankylosing spondylitis (dated by TCRdb to about 2017). Receptor amplification or capture employed 5' RACE. TCRdb lists the instrument as Illumina HiSeq 2500. The public reads were quality trimmed at Q25 with fastp and then assembled into clones with MiXCR by TCRdb, keeping productive beta chains. Records with the same CDR3 protein are collapsed into one entry carrying the most frequent genes and DNA. The sample profile shows more than 200,000 distinct CDR3 sequences; 20% to 30% of them were found once. The ten largest make up approximately 0.61% of the sample. The sample was blood, either unsorted or a sorted T cell fraction (not recorded which). The receptors originated from a male donor with ankylosing spondylitis or in good health (not recorded which).

The table lists this clonotype with many counts. This sequence joins TRBV21-1 and TRBJ2-5. TRBV21-1 is marked as a pseudogene. This CDR3 region has 14 residues. In nucleotides, the CDR3 is TGTGCCAGCAGCAAAGGTCACGGTCAAGAGACCCAGTACTTC. This translates into CASSKGHGQETQYF.

Only a few counts were recorded for this clonotype. The genes are TRBV29-1 and TRBJ2-2, with TRBD1 matching over 10 bases. Germline CDR1 is SQVTM and CDR2 is ANQGSEA. The CDR3 length is 15 residues. V lost 7 bases and J lost 1; bases outside the gene matches: 6. The chain's CDR3 is CSDRQGAMNTGELFF. Written as DNA, the CDR3 is TGCAGCGATCGACAGGGGGCTATGAACACCGGGGAGCTGTTTTTT.

There are many counts of this clonotype. The chain is built from TRBV12-3 or TRBV12-4 and TRBJ2-7, with D perhaps matching TRBD2 (6 bases). This CDR3 has 13 residues. Trimming cost V 8 bases and J 2 bases, with 13 bases left between them. Here the CDR3 reads CASRTGVTYEQYF. The DNA of the CDR3 is TGTGCCAGCCGTACGGGGGTAACCTACGAGCAGTACTTC.

This clonotype has a single count. This may be a read error, as it is one base from a much larger clone. The chain uses TRBV7-8 and TRBJ2-1; D is perhaps TRBD1 (6 bases). Germline V CDR1 and CDR2: SGHVS, FQNEAQ. The CDR3 has 13 amino acids. The CDR3 coding sequence is TGTGTCAGCAGCTTAGGCAGGGGCAATGAGCAGTTCTTC. Translating gives CVSSLGRGNEQFF.

Many counts were recorded for this clonotype. The V and J genes are TRBV20-1 and TRBJ1-1, with no clear D. CDR3 length: 15 amino acids. From germline, CDR1 is DFQATT and CDR2 SNEGSKA (reference sequence). The CDR3 sequence: CSQRALGVLNTEAFF. CDR3 sequence (DNA): TGCAGCCAGAGGGCCCTTGGCGTATTGAACACTGAAGCTTTCTTT.